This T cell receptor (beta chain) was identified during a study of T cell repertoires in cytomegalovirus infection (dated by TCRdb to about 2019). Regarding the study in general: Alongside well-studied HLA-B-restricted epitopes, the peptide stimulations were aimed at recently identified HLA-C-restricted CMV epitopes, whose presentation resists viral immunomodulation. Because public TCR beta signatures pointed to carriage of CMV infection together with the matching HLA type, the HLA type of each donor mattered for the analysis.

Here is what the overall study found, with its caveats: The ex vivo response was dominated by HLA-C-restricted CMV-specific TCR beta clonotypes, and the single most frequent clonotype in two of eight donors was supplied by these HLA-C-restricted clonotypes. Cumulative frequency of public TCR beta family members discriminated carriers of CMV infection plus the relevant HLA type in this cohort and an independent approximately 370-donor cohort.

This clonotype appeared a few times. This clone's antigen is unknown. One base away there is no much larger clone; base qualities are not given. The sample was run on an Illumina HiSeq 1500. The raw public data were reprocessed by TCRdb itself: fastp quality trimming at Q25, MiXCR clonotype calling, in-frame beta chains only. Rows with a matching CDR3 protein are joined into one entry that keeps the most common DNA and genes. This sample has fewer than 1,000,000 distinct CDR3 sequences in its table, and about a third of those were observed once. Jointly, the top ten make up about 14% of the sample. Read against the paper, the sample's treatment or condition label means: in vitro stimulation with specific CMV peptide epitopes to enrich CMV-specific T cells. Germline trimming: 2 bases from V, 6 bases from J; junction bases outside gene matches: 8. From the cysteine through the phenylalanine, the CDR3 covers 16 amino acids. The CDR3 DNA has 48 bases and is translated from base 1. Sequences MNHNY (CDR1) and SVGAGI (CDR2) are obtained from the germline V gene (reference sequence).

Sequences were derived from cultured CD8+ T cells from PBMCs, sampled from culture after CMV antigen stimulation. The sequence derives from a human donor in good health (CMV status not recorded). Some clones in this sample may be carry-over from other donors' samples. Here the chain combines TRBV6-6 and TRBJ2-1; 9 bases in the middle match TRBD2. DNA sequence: TGTGCCAGCAGTTACCGCGGGGGGGAAGTCGTCAATGAGCAGTTCTTC. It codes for CASSYRGGEVVNEQFF.